A selection of T cell receptor beta chains follows, all from one sample in a study of blood T cells in healthy people across ages. TCRdb independently ran MiXCR on the 5' RACE reads; one entry per CDR3 protein. The repertoire holds 800,000 to 1,300,000 distinct CDR3 sequences, roughly a quarter seen once, with around 0.75% in the top ten. The same specimen was also included in a second study, on T cells of mothers and their children.

Sequenced sample: blood. The receptor source for this set is a girl aged 2 to 10 in good health. Both conserved end residues are part of each CDR3. Some rows mark clone size as missing; the rest say once, few, many or name a class of expanded clone.

j_call,cdr3_length,clone_size,v_call,cdr3_aa
TRBJ2-5,14,few,TRBV12-3/TRBV12-4,CASTTLDAEETQYF
TRBJ1-2,14,NA,TRBV7-2,CASSLERGPYGYTF
TRBJ1-5,14,few,TRBV4-3,CASSQDTGGQPQHF
TRBJ1-2,12,NA,TRBV20-1,CSADPLGSGYTF
NA,16,NA,TRBV7-8,CASSFKPGLAVNEQFF
TRBJ2-5,15,NA,TRBV4-1,CASSPVGQFEETQYF
TRBJ1-1,15,NA,TRBV27,CASSARRGANTEAFF
TRBJ1-2,11,NA,TRBV20-1,CSSTPNYDYTF
TRBJ2-1,12,NA,TRBV14,CASSKVVGEQFF
TRBJ2-2,13,NA,TRBV27,CASSISRTGELFF
TRBJ2-5,16,few,TRBV4-1,CASSQAPGTGGETQYF
TRBJ1-1,16,few,TRBV6-5,CASSYRTGGMNTEAFF
TRBJ2-4,18,few,TRBV6-1,CASRKLRGGGEAKNIQYF
TRBJ2-1,15,many,TRBV7-9,CASSHSGSSYNEQFF
TRBJ1-4,15,NA,TRBV11-2,CASSLGQKINEKLFF
TRBJ2-5,12,NA,TRBV20-1,CSASGMGETQYF
TRBJ2-4,15,few,TRBV6-2/TRBV6-3,CASSTTANFEPLQYF
TRBJ2-5,16,NA,TRBV19,CASSPPGAQRQETQYF
TRBJ2-4,15,many,TRBV4-2,CASSQEREGSYIQYF
TRBJ1-1,15,NA,TRBV12-5,CASGRKGARRSEAFF
TRBJ2-1,12,NA,TRBV7-9,CASSLPDRATHF
TRBJ1-2,14,few,TRBV7-2,CASSPLRVDYGYTF
TRBJ1-1,13,many,TRBV29-1,CSVRTGLNTEAFF
TRBJ2-4,14,few,TRBV12-3/TRBV12-4,CASRGVGSKNIQYF
NA,14,once,TRBV12-3/TRBV12-4,CASSLLFDTNEQYF
NA,12,few,TRBV6-6,CALGSFSDEQFF
TRBJ2-1,13,many,TRBV6-5,CASSWSSYNEQFF
TRBJ2-3,13,many,TRBV9,CASKAGHTDTQYF
TRBJ1-1,12,NA,TRBV2,CASSGISLEAFF
TRBJ1-5,15,few,TRBV3-1,CASSPGSDSNQPQHF
TRBJ1-2,13,few,TRBV5-1,CASSLVGDGGYTF
NA,16,few,TRBV2,CASSVSSGLAGGEQFF
TRBJ2-1,11,NA,TRBV29-1,CSVAPNLEQFF
TRBJ1-5,14,many,TRBV3-1,CASSQGRSNQPQHF
TRBJ1-6,17,few,TRBV6-5,CASSYESPQGYNSPLHF
TRBJ2-1,14,NA,TRBV7-9,CASSFTGGLNEQFF
TRBJ2-4,15,few,TRBV21-1,CASSQDRGLRNIQYF
TRBJ2-5,13,few,TRBV3-1,CASSSTTKETQYF
TRBJ2-3,24,NA,TRBV7-6,CASSPQGAEAFFGQGTRLTDTQYF
TRBJ1-2,16,few,TRBV15,CATSPSQGEALYGYTF
TRBJ1-2,13,NA,TRBV20-1,CSARDGRKYGYTF
TRBJ2-5,12,NA,TRBV29-1,CSVESRVETQYF
NA,14,few,TRBV29-1,CSVEVWREGHEQFF
TRBJ1-1,12,NA,TRBV7-9,CASSPGTERAFF
TRBJ2-3,11,NA,TRBV29-1,CSVGTSDTQYF
TRBJ2-7,13,few,TRBV20-1,CSARGGRSYEQYF
TRBJ2-7,14,many,TRBV7-2,CASSVGLGAYEQYF
TRBJ2-1,13,NA,TRBV6-2/TRBV6-3,CASSLIIHNEQFF
TRBJ1-4,13,few,TRBV29-1,CSASETPNEKLFF
TRBJ2-5,16,NA,TRBV11-2,CASSFLSGGTREAQYF
TRBJ2-7,15,NA,TRBV27,CASSLTGSGAYEQYF
TRBJ2-7,15,NA,TRBV4-2,CASSQVLANSYEQYF
TRBJ2-6,15,NA,TRBV25-1,CASRESGAGANVLTF
TRBJ1-1,14,few,TRBV4-3,CASSHDAGNTEAFF
TRBJ2-7,16,NA,TRBV14,CASSATLRGAAYEQYF
TRBJ2-4,11,many,TRBV7-2,CASSLEAIQYF